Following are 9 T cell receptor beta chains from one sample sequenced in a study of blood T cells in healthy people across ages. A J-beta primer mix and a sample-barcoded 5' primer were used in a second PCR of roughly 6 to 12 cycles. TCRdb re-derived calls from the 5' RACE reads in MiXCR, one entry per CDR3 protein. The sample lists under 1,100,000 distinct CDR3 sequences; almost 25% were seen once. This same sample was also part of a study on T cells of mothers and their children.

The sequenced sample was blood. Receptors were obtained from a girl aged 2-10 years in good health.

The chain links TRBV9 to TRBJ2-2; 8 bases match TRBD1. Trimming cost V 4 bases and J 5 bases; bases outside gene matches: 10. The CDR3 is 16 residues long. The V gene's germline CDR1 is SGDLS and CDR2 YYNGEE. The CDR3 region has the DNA TGTGCCAGCAGCCGCGGATTGGACAGGGAAACCGGGGAGCTGTTTTTT. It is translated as CASSRGLDRETGELFF.

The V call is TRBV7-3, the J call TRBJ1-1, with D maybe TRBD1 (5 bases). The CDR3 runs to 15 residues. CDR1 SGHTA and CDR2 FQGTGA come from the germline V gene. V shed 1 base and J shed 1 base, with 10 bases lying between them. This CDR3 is CASSLNGGENTEAFF. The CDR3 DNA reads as TGTGCCAGCAGCTTAAATGGGGGGGAGAACACTGAAGCTTTCTTT.

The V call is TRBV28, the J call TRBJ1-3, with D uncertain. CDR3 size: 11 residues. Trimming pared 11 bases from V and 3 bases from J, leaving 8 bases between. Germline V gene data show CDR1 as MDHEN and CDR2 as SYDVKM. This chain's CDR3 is CAAEGGNTIYF. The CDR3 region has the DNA TGTGCCGCCGAAGGTGGAAACACCATATATTTT. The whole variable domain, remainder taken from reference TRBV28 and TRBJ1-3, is DVKVTQSSRYLVKRTGEKVFLECVQDMDHENMFWYRQDPGLGLRLIYFSYDVKMKEKGDIPEGYSVSREKKERFSLILESASTNQTSMYLCAAEGGNTIYFGEGSWLTVV.

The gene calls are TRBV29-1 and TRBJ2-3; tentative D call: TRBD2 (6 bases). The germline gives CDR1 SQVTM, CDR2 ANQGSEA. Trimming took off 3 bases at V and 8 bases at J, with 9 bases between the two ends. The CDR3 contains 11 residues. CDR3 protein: CSVEQEGTQYF. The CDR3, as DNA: TGCAGCGTTGAGCAGGAGGGTACGCAGTATTTT.

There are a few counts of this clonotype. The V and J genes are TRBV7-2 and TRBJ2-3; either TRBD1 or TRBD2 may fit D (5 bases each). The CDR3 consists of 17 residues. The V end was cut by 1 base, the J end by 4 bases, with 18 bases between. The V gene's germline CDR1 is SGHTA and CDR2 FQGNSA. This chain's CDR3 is CASSLVNGWGLADTQYF. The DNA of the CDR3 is TGTGCCAGCAGCTTAGTCAATGGTTGGGGGTTGGCAGATACGCAGTATTTT.

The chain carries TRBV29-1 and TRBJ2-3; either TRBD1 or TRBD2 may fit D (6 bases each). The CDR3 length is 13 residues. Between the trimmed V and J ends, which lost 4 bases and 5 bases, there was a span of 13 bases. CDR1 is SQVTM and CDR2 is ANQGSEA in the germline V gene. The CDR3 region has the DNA TGCAGCGTTGGCGGGATAGGGGGAGATACGCAGTATTTT. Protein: CSVGGIGGDTQYF.

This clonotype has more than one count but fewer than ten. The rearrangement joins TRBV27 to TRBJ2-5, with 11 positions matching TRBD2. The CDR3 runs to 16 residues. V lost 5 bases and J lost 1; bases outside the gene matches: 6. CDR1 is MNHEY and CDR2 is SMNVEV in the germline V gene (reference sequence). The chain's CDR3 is CASSRLAGKLQETQYF. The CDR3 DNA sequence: TGTGCCAGCAGTCGACTAGCGGGGAAACTCCAAGAGACCCAGTACTTC.

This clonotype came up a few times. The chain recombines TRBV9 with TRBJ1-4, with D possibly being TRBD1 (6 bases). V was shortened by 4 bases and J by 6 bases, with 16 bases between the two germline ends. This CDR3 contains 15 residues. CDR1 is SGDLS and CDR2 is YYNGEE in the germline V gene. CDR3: CASSPQWDKDEKLFF. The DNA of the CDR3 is TGTGCCAGCAGCCCACAGTGGGACAAGGATGAAAAACTGTTTTTT.

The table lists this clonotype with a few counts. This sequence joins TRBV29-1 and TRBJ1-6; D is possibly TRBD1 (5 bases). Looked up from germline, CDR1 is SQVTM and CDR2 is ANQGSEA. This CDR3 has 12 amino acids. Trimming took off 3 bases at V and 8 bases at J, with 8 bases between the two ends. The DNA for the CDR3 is TGCAGCGTTGAGCAGGGTGATTCACCCCTCCACTTT. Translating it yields CSVEQGDSPLHF.